The entry below describes one TCR beta chain. The antigen remains unidentified. Looked up from germline, CDR1 is GTSNPN and CDR2 is SVGIG (reference sequence). V was clipped by 3 bases and J by 3 bases, with 8 bases between them. CDR3 length: 12 residues. PCR employed 60 Vbeta and 13 Jbeta primers. Repertoires were generated with immunoSEQ multiplex PCR, while TCRdb's copy carries only in-frame clones and drops some. Of under 250,000 clones listed, roughly 85% are singletons. These data belong to a study of cytomegalovirus exposure and HLA in healthy donors. Study-wide results and caveats: In a later analysis, several top co-occurrence clusters appeared linked to parvovirus B19, influenza, CMV and Epstein-Barr virus.

Sequencing input: PBMCs. The chain recombines TRBV30 with TRBJ2-5, with D unresolved. This TCR derives from a woman aged 25-40 years in good health and CMV-seropositive. CDR3 in DNA: TGTGCCTGGAGCTTAGTAGAAGAGACCCAGTACTTC. Encoded protein: CAWSLVEETQYF.